The clone carrying this TCR beta chain appeared many times. The antigen is not known. With V trimmed by 1 base and J by 2 bases, 5 bases remained unmatched. The CDR3 extends over 16 amino acids. Quantitative 5'-RACE with molecular barcodes was used to make the TCR beta libraries. One entry per CDR3 protein results from TCRdb running MiXCR on the 5' RACE reads. Among roughly 250,000 distinct CDR3 sequences listed, 8% to 9.5% were seen once. These data originate in a study of CD8 T cells in ankylosing spondylitis. Findings of the study overall: CD8+ by phenotype, disease-linked clones were relatively rare in peripheral blood. Disease-linked clones reportedly showed significant enrichment in matched ankylosing spondylitis synovial fluid.

The sequence derives from a male donor with ankylosing spondylitis or in good health (not recorded which). The specimen sequenced was blood, either unsorted or a sorted T cell fraction (not recorded which). The chain uses TRBV12-3 or TRBV12-4 and TRBJ2-3, with 8 bases matching TRBD1. Here the CDR3 DNA reads TGTGCCAGCAGTTTAGGGACAGGGCCAGACACAGATACGCAGTATTTT. This sequence encodes CASSLGTGPDTDTQYF.